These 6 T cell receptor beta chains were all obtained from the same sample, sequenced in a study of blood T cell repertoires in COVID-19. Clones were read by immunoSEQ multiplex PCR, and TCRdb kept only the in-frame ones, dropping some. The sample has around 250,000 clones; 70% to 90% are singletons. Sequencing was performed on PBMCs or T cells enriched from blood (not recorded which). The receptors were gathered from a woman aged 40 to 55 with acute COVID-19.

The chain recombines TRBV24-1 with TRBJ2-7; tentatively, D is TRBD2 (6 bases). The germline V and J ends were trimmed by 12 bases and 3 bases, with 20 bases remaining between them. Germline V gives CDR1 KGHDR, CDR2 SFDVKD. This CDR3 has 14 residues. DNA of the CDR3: TGTGCCTCCTCTCGTCGGGAGCTTTTCTACGAGCAGTACTTC. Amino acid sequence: CASSRRELFYEQYF.

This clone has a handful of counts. CDR3 protein: CSVEGGTGAPDTQYF. CDR3 sequence (DNA): TGCAGCGTTGAAGGGGGGACAGGGGCCCCAGATACGCAGTATTTT. The V gene is TRBV29-1, the J gene TRBJ2-3; TRBD1 aligns across 10 bases. Germline trimming cut 1 base from V and 4 bases from J; bases unmatched to any gene: 5. Per the germline V gene, CDR1 is SQVTM and CDR2 is ANQGSEA. This CDR3 is built from 15 residues.

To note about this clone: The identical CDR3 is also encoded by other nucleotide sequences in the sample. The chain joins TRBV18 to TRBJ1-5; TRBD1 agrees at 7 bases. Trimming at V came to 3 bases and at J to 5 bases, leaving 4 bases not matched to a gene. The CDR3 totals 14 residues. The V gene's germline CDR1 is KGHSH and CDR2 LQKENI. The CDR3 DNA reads TGTGCCAGCTCACCCGTCAGGGGGGATCAGCCCCAGCATTTT. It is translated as CASSPVRGDQPQHF.

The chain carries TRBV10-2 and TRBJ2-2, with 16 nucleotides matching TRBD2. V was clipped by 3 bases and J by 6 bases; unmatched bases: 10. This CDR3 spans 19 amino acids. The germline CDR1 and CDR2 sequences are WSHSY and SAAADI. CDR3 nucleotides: TGCGCCAGCAGTGACTACTCCGGGACTAGCGGGAGGGGGGCCGGGGAGCTGTTTTTT. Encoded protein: CASSDYSGTSGRGAGELFF.

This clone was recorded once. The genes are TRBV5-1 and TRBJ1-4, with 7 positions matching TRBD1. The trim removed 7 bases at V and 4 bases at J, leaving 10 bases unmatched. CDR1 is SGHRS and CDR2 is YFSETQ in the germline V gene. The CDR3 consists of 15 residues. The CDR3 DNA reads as TGCGCCAGCCGAGGACAGGCGGGTATTAATGAAAAACTGTTTTTT. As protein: CASRGQAGINEKLFF.

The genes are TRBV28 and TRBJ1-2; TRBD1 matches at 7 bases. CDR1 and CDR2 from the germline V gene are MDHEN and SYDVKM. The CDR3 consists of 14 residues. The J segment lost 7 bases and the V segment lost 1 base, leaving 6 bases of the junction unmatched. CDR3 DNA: TGTGCCAGCAGTTTATCGACAGGGTACGGTGGCTACACCTTC. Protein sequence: CASSLSTGYGGYTF.